The 19 T cell receptor beta chains presented below share a single source sample, sequenced in a study of blood T cell repertoires in COVID-19 (dated by TCRdb to about 2020). The library was made by the immunoSEQ multiplex PCR assay. This is the immuneACCESS table as TCRdb keeps it, with only in-frame sequences that have V and J called. A part of the clones is gone; compared with another copy, unresolved V genes explain less than half, and the rest is unexplained. The sample table contains 65,000 to 100,000 clones; only one count was recorded for almost 90% of them. About 4.8% of the sample belongs to the ten largest clones. Sequences were obtained from peripheral blood. The receptors shown here come from a woman older than 75 with acute or convalescent COVID-19.

The chain couples TRBV28 to TRBJ2-2, with 10 bases aligning to TRBD1. The J segment lost 5 bases and the V segment lost 9 bases, leaving 6 bases of the junction unmatched. The CDR3 contains 14 residues. Per germline, CDR1 MDHEN and CDR2 SYDVKM. The CDR3 sequence: CASRQGAKTGELFF. CDR3 nucleotide sequence: TGTGCCAGTCGACAGGGGGCAAAAACCGGGGAGCTGTTTTTT.

The chain combines TRBV5-1 with TRBJ2-3, with D perhaps matching TRBD2 (5 bases). The V end lost 4 bases, the J end lost 0 bases, and 6 bases lay between the germline ends. Per the germline V gene, CDR1 is SGHRS and CDR2 is YFSETQ. The CDR3 consists of 13 residues. This CDR3 is CASSPGSTDTQYF. CDR3 nucleotide sequence: TGCGCCAGCAGCCCGGGAAGCACAGATACGCAGTATTTT.

The chain carries TRBV5-1 and TRBJ2-1; TRBD1 agrees at 7 bases. The length of the CDR3 is 15 residues. V gave up 5 bases and J gave up 1 base; unmatched junction bases: 6. Germline V CDR1 and CDR2: SGHRS, YFSETQ. The CDR3 spells CASRDSGGSYNEQFF. The CDR3 bases are TGCGCCAGCAGAGATTCAGGGGGATCCTACAATGAGCAGTTCTTC.

CDR3: CASSLMASMADTQYF. In DNA form, the CDR3 reads TGTGCCAGCAGCTTAATGGCTAGCATGGCGGATACGCAGTATTTT. The chain is built from TRBV7-9 and TRBJ2-3; D is perhaps TRBD2 (5 bases). Germline CDR1 is SEHNR and CDR2 is FQNEAQ (reference sequence). The V gene lost 2 bases and the J gene lost 6 bases, with 15 bases spanning the gap. The CDR3 loop spans 15 amino acids.

V is TRBV6-2 or TRBV6-3 and J is TRBJ1-1; D uncertain. The CDR3 totals 15 residues. Trimming shortened V by 6 bases and J by 6 bases, and 20 bases separated the two germline ends. The germline gives CDR1 MNHEY, CDR2 SVGEGT. CDR3 coding DNA: TGTGCCAGCAGCCGGATTGAGGGCGGTATCCCTGAAGCTTTCTTT. Encoded protein: CASSRIEGGIPEAFF.

This clone occurred a few times. The chain joins TRBV4-1 to TRBJ1-1; 7 bases fit TRBD1. The CDR3 consists of 16 residues. The V segment lost 3 bases and the J segment 0 bases; nucleotides outside the gene matches: 7. Germline values: CDR1 MGHRA, CDR2 YSYEKL. The CDR3 region has the DNA TGCGCCAGCAGCCAGAACAGGGGACCTATGAACACTGAAGCTTTCTTT. It is translated as CASSQNRGPMNTEAFF.

This sequence joins TRBV6-5 and TRBJ2-3; TRBD1 might be the D (5 bases). This CDR3 is 12 amino acids long. The ends were cut back, 5 bases at V and 4 bases at J, with 7 bases in the middle. The V gene's germline CDR1 is MNHEY and CDR2 SVGAGI. The CDR3 reads CASSPGPDTQYF. In nucleotides, the CDR3 is TGTGCCAGCAGTCCAGGGCCAGATACGCAGTATTTT.

CDR3 nucleotides: TGTGCCAGCAGCTCCGTGTCTGGGGTCTCCTCCAGGGGTACGCAGTATTTT. This encodes CASSSVSGVSSRGTQYF. The chain has TRBV5-4 and TRBJ2-3, with a possible D match to TRBD1 (6 bases). V lost 3 bases to trimming and J lost 8 bases, with 25 bases between them. Germline CDR1 reads SGHNT; CDR2 reads YYREEE (reference sequence). This CDR3 region has 17 residues.

J is TRBJ2-2 and V is TRBV18; D perhaps matches TRBD2 (6 bases). The V gene lost 3 bases and the J gene lost 13 bases, with 27 bases spanning the gap. The CDR3 extends over 17 amino acids. The germline CDR1 and CDR2 sequences are KGHSH and LQKENI. This CDR3 reads CASSPLGTSQTPGTLFF. The CDR3 bases are TGTGCCAGCTCACCCCTCGGGACTTCCCAAACACCGGGGACGCTGTTTTTT. The full variable domain, rest sourced from reference TRBV18 and TRBJ2-2, is NAGVMQNPRHLVRRRGQEARLRCSPMKGHSHVYWYRQLPEEGLKFMVYLQKENIIDESGMPKERFSAEFPKEGPSILRIQQVVRGDSAAYFCASSPLGTSQTPGTLFFGEGSRLTVL.

The CDR3 nucleotides read TGTGCCAGCAGACTAGACAGGGGCAGGGCGACCCAGTACTTC. The encoded protein is CASRLDRGRATQYF. The gene calls are TRBV2 and TRBJ2-5; 8 positions match TRBD1. Trimming at V came to 6 bases and at J to 7 bases, leaving 10 bases not matched to a gene. Germline-derived CDR1 and CDR2 are SNHLY and FYNNEI. CDR3 size: 14 residues.

The genes are TRBV7-2 and TRBJ1-4, with 7 bases aligning to TRBD1. Trimming removed 5 bases from V and 8 bases from J; junction bases left unmatched: 11. The CDR3 spans 15 residues. CDR1 and CDR2 (germline): SGHTA, FQGNSA. The CDR3 is CASSVDRARIEKLFF. CDR3 coding DNA: TGTGCCAGCAGCGTAGACAGGGCCCGCATCGAAAAACTGTTTTTT.

A remark on this clone: The sample carries other DNA sequences with the same CDR3. The V and J genes are TRBV7-8 and TRBJ1-1; D unresolved. Germline CDR1 and CDR2: SGHVS and FQNEAQ. Trimming pared 1 base from V and 1 base from J, leaving 4 bases between. The CDR3 has 13 amino acids. As DNA, the CDR3 is TGTGCCAGCAGCTTAGACAGGAACACTGAAGCTTTCTTT. Its translation: CASSLDRNTEAFF.

The chain has TRBV19 and TRBJ2-1; no reliable D call. Trimming pared 3 bases from V and 0 bases from J, leaving 9 bases between. CDR1 is LNHDA, CDR2 SQIVND, per germline (reference sequence). The CDR3 totals 15 residues. The CDR3 DNA reads as TGTGCCAGTAGTATCTCCTCTATCTCCTACAATGAGCAGTTCTTC. Translation: CASSISSISYNEQFF.

V and J are TRBV13 and TRBJ2-5, with 10 bases matching TRBD2. Trimming took 5 bases from V and 5 from J; bases not matched to a gene: 8. Germline loops: CDR1 PRHDT, CDR2 FYEKMQ (reference sequence). The length of the CDR3 is 15 residues. This CDR3 is CASSAAAGGRETQYF. CDR3 DNA: TGTGCCAGCAGCGCCGCAGCGGGGGGGCGGGAGACCCAGTACTTC.

The chain recombines TRBV27 with TRBJ2-1, with D uncertain. Per the germline V gene, CDR1 is MNHEY and CDR2 is SMNVEV (reference sequence). V gave up 3 bases and J gave up 0 bases, with 6 bases separating them. The CDR3 has 14 amino acids. CDR3 in amino acids: CASSFRSSYNEQFF. The DNA of the CDR3 is TGTGCCAGCAGTTTTAGGAGCTCCTACAATGAGCAGTTCTTC.

This clone was seen just once. The genes are TRBV12-3 or TRBV12-4 and TRBJ2-2; no reliable D call. V was shortened by 3 bases and J by 2 bases, with 4 bases between the two germline ends. The CDR3 runs to 13 residues. CDR3 amino acids: CASSLANTGELFF. The CDR3 DNA follows: TGTGCCAGCAGTTTGGCAAACACCGGGGAGCTGTTTTTT.

V and J are TRBV7-2 and TRBJ2-3, with D unclear. The CDR3 has 12 residues. The germline gives CDR1 SGHTA, CDR2 FQGNSA. V dropped 5 bases and J dropped 8 bases, with 11 bases sitting between them. The CDR3 here is CASSILEFTQYF. In nucleotides, the CDR3 is TGTGCCAGCAGCATCCTTGAGTTTACGCAGTATTTT. The whole variable domain, remainder taken from reference TRBV7-2 and TRBJ2-3, is GAGVSQSPSNKVTEKGKDVELRCDPISGHTALYWYRQSLGQGLEFLIYFQGNSAPDKSGLPSDRFSAERTGGSVSTLTIQRTQQEDSAVYLCASSILEFTQYFGPGTRLTVL.

CDR3 region: CASSLAPTGGYEQYF. The CDR3 bases are TGCGCCAGCAGCTTGGCCCCAACAGGGGGCTACGAGCAGTACTTC. The gene calls are TRBV5-1 and TRBJ2-7, with 8 bases identical to TRBD1. V was pared by 0 bases and J by 3 bases, with 5 bases of the junction left unmatched. The CDR3 covers 15 residues. Germline assignment: CDR1 SGHRS and CDR2 YFSETQ.

V gene TRBV6-1 combines with J gene TRBJ2-1; 9 nucleotides match TRBD2. With 3 bases clipped from V and 3 bases from J, the junction kept 6 bases outside the gene matches. Germline lookup yields CDR1 MNHNS and CDR2 SASEGT. The CDR3 extends over 16 amino acids. CDR3 in amino acids: CASSEVTSGYYNEQFF. CDR3 coding DNA: TGTGCCAGCAGTGAGGTGACTAGCGGCTACTACAATGAGCAGTTCTTC.